Each of the 16 T cell receptor beta chains below was sequenced from the same sample in a study of graft-versus-host responses after intestinal transplantation. Here immunoSEQ multiplex PCR was the method, and the copy in TCRdb shows in-frame clones only, minus some. The table lists about 47,000 clones, 90% to 95% of them singletons, with 0.2% to 0.25% in the top ten. These receptors have no identified antigens. Sequencing used unstimulated CD8+ T cells sorted from spleen or lymph node cells, obtained before transplant. These receptors were obtained from a human donor who was the organ donor for an intestinal transplant.

V and J are TRBV2 and TRBJ1-1, with D perhaps matching TRBD1 (5 bases). V shed 11 bases and J shed 8 bases, with 12 bases lying between them. Per germline, CDR1 SNHLY and CDR2 FYNNEI. The CDR3 covers 10 residues. CDR3 nucleotides: TGTGCCGTGGTGGGGGTAGAAGCTTTCTTT. It yields the protein CAVVGVEAFF.

This sequence joins TRBV19 and TRBJ2-5, with D tentatively TRBD1 or TRBD2 (5 bases each). The tail of the sequence fits TRBJ2-7 better, so the J call may be wrong. The CDR3 covers 13 residues. Germline V lookup: CDR1 LNHDA, CDR2 SQIVND (reference sequence). For the CDR3, the DNA is TGTGCCAGTAGTATACAGGGAGACTACGAGCAGTACTTC. Protein sequence: CASSIQGDYEQYF.

V and J are TRBV5-1 and TRBJ1-1; D is undetermined. The CDR3 sequence is 17 residues long. Trimming left V 0 bases short and J 0 bases short, with 15 bases between. Germline CDR1 and CDR2: SGHRS and YFSETQ. The CDR3 DNA reads TGCGCCAGCAGCTTGGGGGCGGGCTGGACCATGAACACTGAAGCTTTCTTT. Its protein is CASSLGAGWTMNTEAFF.

J is TRBJ1-2 and V is TRBV6-4; 12 nucleotides match TRBD1. CDR3 length: 15 residues. With 2 bases clipped from V and 6 bases from J, the junction kept 4 bases outside the gene matches. Germline-derived CDR1 and CDR2 are MRHNA and SNTAGT. The CDR3 is CASSDKGQGADGYTF. The CDR3 region has the DNA TGTGCCAGCAGTGACAAGGGACAGGGGGCGGATGGCTACACCTTC.

This rearrangement joins TRBV9 to TRBJ2-3; perhaps D is TRBD1 or TRBD2 (5 bases each). CDR1 is SGDLS and CDR2 is YYNGEE in the germline V gene. V lost 7 bases, J lost 0 bases, and 15 bases lay in between. CDR3 size: 15 residues. DNA for the CDR3: TGTGCCAGCGGGGGAAAGACAGCCAGCACAGATACGCAGTATTTT. This encodes CASGGKTASTDTQYF. Full variable domain (remainder filled in from reference TRBV9 and TRBJ2-3): DSGVTQTPKHLITATGQRVTLRCSPRSGDLSVYWYQQSLDQGLQFLIQYYNGEERAKGNILERFSAQQFPDLHSELNLSSLELGDSALYFCASGGKTASTDTQYFGPGTRLTVL.

The chain employs TRBV7-3 and TRBJ2-1; no firm D call. The CDR3 runs to 18 residues. The germline V gene has CDR1 SGHTA and CDR2 FQGTGA. Trimming removed 3 bases from V and 5 bases from J, with 23 bases in between. The CDR3 region has the DNA TGTGCCAGCAGCTTGCTTTCAGCCCAGGCTCCGGGTAACAATGAGCAGTTCTTC. This codes for CASSLLSAQAPGNNEQFF.

The genes are TRBV29-1 and TRBJ1-1; unclear D gene. The CDR3 is made up of 13 amino acids. With 5 bases removed from V and 5 bases from J, the gap between germline ends came to 15 bases. The germline V gene encodes CDR1 SQVTM and CDR2 ANQGSEA. The CDR3 sequence is CSVIGGLDTEAFF. CDR3 nucleotide sequence: TGCAGCGTTATTGGAGGGCTGGATACTGAAGCTTTCTTT.

V is TRBV9 and J is TRBJ2-1; TRBD2 matches 8 bases. J lost 4 bases, V lost 2 bases, and 5 bases had no gene match. This CDR3 is built from 15 residues. The V gene's germline CDR1 is SGDLS and CDR2 YYNGEE. The CDR3 here is CASSVDSGAYNEQFF. Here the CDR3 DNA reads TGTGCCAGCAGCGTTGATAGCGGGGCATACAATGAGCAGTTCTTC.

V gene TRBV11-2 combines with J gene TRBJ2-7, with TRBD2 matching over 13 bases. The CDR3 length is 19 residues. Looked up from germline, CDR1 is SGHAT and CDR2 is FQNNGV. V dropped 1 base and J dropped 0; count of bases not matched to a gene: 9. CDR3 sequence (DNA): TGTGCCAGCAGCTTAGTCGGGACTAGCGGGGTCGAAAGCTCCTACGAGCAGTACTTC. This codes for CASSLVGTSGVESSYEQYF.

The J gene is TRBJ1-6, the V gene TRBV4-2; D call uncertain. Germline loops: CDR1 LGHNA, CDR2 YNFKEQ. With 0 bases removed from V and 4 bases from J, the gap between germline ends came to 1 base. This CDR3 has 13 residues. As DNA, the CDR3 is TGTGCCAGCAGCCAAGATTATAATTCACCCCTCCACTTT. Protein sequence: CASSQDYNSPLHF.

The chain links TRBV6-5 to TRBJ2-1, with TRBD1 matching over 7 bases. This CDR3 has 13 residues. V dropped 5 bases and J dropped 8; count of bases not matched to a gene: 6. The germline gives CDR1 MNHEY, CDR2 SVGAGI. CDR3 protein: CASSPIGTDEQFF. The CDR3 DNA reads TGTGCCAGCAGTCCCATAGGGACAGATGAGCAGTTCTTC.

This sequence joins TRBV4-1 and TRBJ2-2; D gene uncertain. The germline V gene has CDR1 MGHRA and CDR2 YSYEKL. V shed 3 bases and J shed 0 bases, with 8 bases lying between them. The CDR3 loop spans 15 amino acids. The CDR3 bases are TGCGCCAGCAGCCATTCCAGCACGAACACCGGGGAGCTGTTTTTT. Its translation is CASSHSSTNTGELFF.

The V call is TRBV28, the J call TRBJ2-7; either TRBD1 or TRBD2 may supply D (5 bases each). This CDR3 comprises 16 residues. Trimming pared 5 bases from V and 3 bases from J, leaving 20 bases between. CDR1 and CDR2 from the germline V gene are MDHEN and SYDVKM. In DNA, the CDR3 is TGTGCCAGCAGTCCCCCCCAGAGGACGGGGCTCTACGAGCAGTACTTC. It is translated as CASSPPQRTGLYEQYF.

This clone showed up just once. This chain uses TRBV2 with TRBJ1-5; 8 nucleotides match TRBD1. Trimming removed 9 bases from V and 4 bases from J; junction bases left unmatched: 11. The germline V gene has CDR1 SNHLY and CDR2 FYNNEI. The CDR3 consists of 15 residues. In nucleotides, the CDR3 is TGTGCCAGTAGACCTACAGGACAGGGTAATCAGCCCCAGCATTTT. It yields the protein CASRPTGQGNQPQHF.

V usage is TRBV5-4 and J usage is TRBJ2-5; D might be TRBD2 (6 bases). V lost 1 base to trimming and J lost 2 bases, with 9 bases between them. The CDR3 sequence is 14 residues long. Looked up from germline, CDR1 is SGHNT and CDR2 is YYREEE (reference sequence). CDR3 bases: TGTGCCAGCAGCTTGTTTGGGGGGCAAGAGACCCAGTACTTC. Encoded protein: CASSLFGGQETQYF.

The rearrangement uses TRBV6-5 and TRBJ1-3, with D hard to call. Germline V CDR1 and CDR2: MNHEY, SVGAGI. Trimming removed 5 bases at V and 0 bases at J, with 11 bases between. The CDR3 has 15 residues. The CDR3 is CASSRTATSGNTIYF. The CDR3 DNA is TGTGCCAGCAGTCGGACCGCGACCTCTGGAAACACCATATATTTT.